Sequencing of this T cell receptor (beta chain) was carried out in a study of Graves' ophthalmopathy and Graves' hyperthyroidism. Amplification targeted the TCR beta CDR3 regions, with RNA transcripts as the source material. After a first-round RT-PCR with HTBI primers, a second-round multiplex PCR was run. TCRdb re-analysed the multiplex PCR reads in MiXCR, keeping a single row per CDR3 protein. This sample has over a million distinct CDR3 sequences, with about 40% found just once. Losses at the gene ends were 3 bases for V and 2 bases for J; bases not matched to a gene: 3. Germline CDR1 reads DFQATT; CDR2 reads SNEGSKA (reference sequence). The CDR3 length is 14 residues. At least ten counts were recorded for this clonotype.

This TCR was sampled from an adult man with Graves' hyperthyroidism. The chain employs TRBV20-1 and TRBJ2-7, with TRBD1 matching 11 bases. Material for sequencing was peripheral blood or thyroid tissue (not recorded which). For the CDR3, the DNA is TGCAGTGCTAGGGAGGACAGGGGGCCCTACGAGCAGTACTTC. Encoded protein: CSAREDRGPYEQYF.